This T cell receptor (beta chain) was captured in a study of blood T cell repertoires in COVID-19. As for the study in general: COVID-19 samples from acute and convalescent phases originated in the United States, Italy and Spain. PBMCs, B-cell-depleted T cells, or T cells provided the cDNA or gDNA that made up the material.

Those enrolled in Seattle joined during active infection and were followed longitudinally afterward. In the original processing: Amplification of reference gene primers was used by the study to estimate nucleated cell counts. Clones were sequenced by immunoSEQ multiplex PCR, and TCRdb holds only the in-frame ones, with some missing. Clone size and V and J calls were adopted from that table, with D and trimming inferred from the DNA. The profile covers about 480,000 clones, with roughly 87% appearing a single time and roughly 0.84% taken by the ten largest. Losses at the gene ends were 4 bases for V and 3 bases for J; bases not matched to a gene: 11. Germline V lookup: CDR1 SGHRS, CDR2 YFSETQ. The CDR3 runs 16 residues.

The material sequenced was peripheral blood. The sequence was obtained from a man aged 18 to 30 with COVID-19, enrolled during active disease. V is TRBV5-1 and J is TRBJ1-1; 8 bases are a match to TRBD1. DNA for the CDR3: TGCGCCAGCAGCGACACTCGGACAGGGCGGGACACTGAAGCTTTCTTT. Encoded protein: CASSDTRTGRDTEAFF.